This TCR beta chain derives from a study of shared clonotypes between healthy human individuals. TCRdb's copy holds only in-frame clones and misses some; the assay was immunoSEQ multiplex PCR. The sample has a few million clones, approximately 94% seen once. Germline CDR1 is SGHAT and CDR2 is FQNNGV. V lost 5 bases and J lost 0, with 17 bases in between. There are 18 residues in the CDR3. The chain recombines TRBV11-2 with TRBJ1-6; D not resolved. This TCR came from a man in his late teens or twenties in good health. The specimen sequenced was naive CD4+ T cells sorted from blood. As to subset: CD45RA+ positively selected. As DNA, the CDR3 is TGTGCCAGCAGCCCCAGTAGGGTTGGAGGCTCCTATAATTCACCCCTCCACTTT. The encoded protein is CASSPSRVGGSYNSPLHF.